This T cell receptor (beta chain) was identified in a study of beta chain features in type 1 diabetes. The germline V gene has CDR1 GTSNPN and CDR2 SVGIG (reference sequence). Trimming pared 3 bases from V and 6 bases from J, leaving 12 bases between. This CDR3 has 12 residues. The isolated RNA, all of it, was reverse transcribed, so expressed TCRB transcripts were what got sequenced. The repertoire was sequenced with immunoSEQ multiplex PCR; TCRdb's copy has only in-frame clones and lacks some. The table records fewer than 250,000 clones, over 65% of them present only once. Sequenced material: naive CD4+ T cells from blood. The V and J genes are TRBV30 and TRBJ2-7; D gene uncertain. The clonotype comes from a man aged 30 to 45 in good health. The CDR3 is CAWSMTSGEQYF. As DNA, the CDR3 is TGTGCCTGGAGCATGACGTCCGGCGAGCAGTACTTC.